Included here is one TCR beta chain sequence, with context. What it binds is unknown. Per germline, CDR1 MGHRA and CDR2 YSYEKL. The length of the CDR3 is 13 residues. V was trimmed by 2 bases and J by 5 bases, leaving 7 bases between them. Each single cDNA molecule received a unique molecular identifier. MiXCR, run by TCRdb on the 5' RACE reads, gives a single entry per CDR3 protein. The sample has about 130,000 distinct CDR3 sequences, just under 15% seen once. The sample belongs to a study of early T cells in non-severe SARS-CoV-2 infection. Study background: Whole-blood bulk RNA, unsorted, was sequenced, and chains were unpaired. Findings and caveats of the study: VDJdb matches were skewed toward anti-spike CD8 T cell responses.

This chain uses TRBV4-1 with TRBJ2-1; no definite D call. The sample consisted of whole blood. The TCR comes from an adult who was a healthcare worker with PCR-confirmed SARS-CoV-2 infection or an uninfected control (not recorded which). The CDR3 region is CASSQTPNNEQFF. As DNA, the CDR3 is TGCGCCAGCAGCCAAACCCCAAACAATGAGCAGTTCTTC.